This note documents a single T cell receptor (beta chain) sequence. One junction end does not reproduce the germline sequence, and a read error may be involved. This entry comes from a study of cytomegalovirus exposure and HLA in healthy donors. With 60 Vbeta and 13 Jbeta primers, the PCR was carried out. Only in-frame clones appear in the TCRdb table, and some are missing; sequencing was by immunoSEQ multiplex PCR. Of 150,000 to 200,000 clones listed, 65% to 85% are singletons. The sequence was obtained from a male donor in good health and CMV-seropositive. Source material: PBMCs.

Here the CDR3 reads CVSSPGLAPVDNEQFF. The CDR3 nucleotides are TGTGTCAGTAGTCCGGGACTAGCTCCGGTTGACAATGAGCAGTTCTTC. The chain links TRBV19 to TRBJ2-1; 9 nucleotides match TRBD2. CDR1 and CDR2 from the germline V gene are LNHDA and SQIVND (reference sequence). The CDR3 consists of 16 residues.